The sequence of this T cell receptor beta chain was determined in a study of OX40 agonist ivuxolimab in advanced cancers. Sequenced by immunoSEQ multiplex PCR; TCRdb stores in-frame clones only, minus some. The sample includes tens of thousands of clones, 90% of them seen just once. The CDR3 covers 15 residues. The germline gives CDR1 KGHSH, CDR2 LQKENI. V was clipped by 5 bases and J by 2 bases, with 13 bases between them. This material consisted of CD4+ or CD8+ T cells sorted from blood, taken in a trial of the OX40 agonist ivuxolimab. The sequence was collected from an adult with an advanced solid tumor such as melanoma, head and neck, liver or kidney cancer. V gene TRBV18 combines with J gene TRBJ1-5, with TRBD1 as a possible D gene (5 bases). The CDR3 protein is CASSAGRRGNQPQHF. The CDR3, as DNA: TGTGCCAGCTCAGCGGGGCGTCGGGGCAATCAGCCCCAGCATTTT.